The clone carrying this TCR beta chain was recorded many times. Its specificity is unknown. This CDR3 contains 17 residues. V lost 4 bases and J 0 bases, leaving 17 bases between the germline ends. Germline assignment: CDR1 SGHKS and CDR2 YYEKEE (reference sequence). The sample is drawn from a study of T-cell memory formation after mild COVID-19. Study-wide results and caveats: Cross-reactive memory appears to have joined, as suggested by some responding clones showing up in pre-infection memory. Shrinking CD4+ clones were chiefly CM and EM; CD8+ ones were chiefly EMRA. Day 15 to 85 contracting clones showed balanced CD4/CD8; day 15 to 37 expanders favored CD4+.

Sample barcodes and UMIs were carried by the TCR alpha and TCR beta cDNA libraries that 5'RACE generated with constant-segment primers. TCRdb called the 5' RACE reads again in MiXCR, with one record for every CDR3 protein. The table shows tens of thousands of distinct CDR3 sequences, with 7.3% occurring only once. The sequence came from a man aged 18 to 30 who had mild COVID-19 (a few samples of this study predate the infection). Cell type and time point are not known. Sequenced: PBMCs or a T cell subset sorted from them (not recorded which). The chain combines TRBV5-5 with TRBJ1-5; D gene unclear. The CDR3, as DNA: TGTGCCAGCAGCCTATGGACGGGCAGCATTAGCAATCAGCCCCAGCATTTT. Protein sequence: CASSLWTGSISNQPQHF.